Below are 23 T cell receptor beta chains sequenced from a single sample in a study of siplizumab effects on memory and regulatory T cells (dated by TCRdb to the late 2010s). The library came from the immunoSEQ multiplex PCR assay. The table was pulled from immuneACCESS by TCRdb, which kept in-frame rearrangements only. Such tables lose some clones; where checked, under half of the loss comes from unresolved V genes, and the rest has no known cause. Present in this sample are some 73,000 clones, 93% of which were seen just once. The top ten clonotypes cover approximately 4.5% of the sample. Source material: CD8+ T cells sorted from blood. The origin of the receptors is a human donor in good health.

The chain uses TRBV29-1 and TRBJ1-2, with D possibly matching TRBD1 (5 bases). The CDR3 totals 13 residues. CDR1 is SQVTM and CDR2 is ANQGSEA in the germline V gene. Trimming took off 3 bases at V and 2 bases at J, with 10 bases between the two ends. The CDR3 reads CSVDVEGNYGYTF. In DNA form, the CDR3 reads TGCAGCGTTGACGTTGAGGGGAACTATGGCTACACCTTC.

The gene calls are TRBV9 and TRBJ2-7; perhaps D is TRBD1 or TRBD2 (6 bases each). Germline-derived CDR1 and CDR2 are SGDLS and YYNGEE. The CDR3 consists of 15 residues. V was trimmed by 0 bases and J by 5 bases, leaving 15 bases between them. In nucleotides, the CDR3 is TGTGCCAGCAGCGTAGCAGGGGCCCCGGGGGACGAGCAGTACTTC. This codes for CASSVAGAPGDEQYF.

CDR3 DNA sequence: TGTGCCAGTAGGTCGGGGGAGGCCTACGAGCAGTACTTC. Its translation: CASRSGEAYEQYF. This chain connects TRBV19 to TRBJ2-7, with a possible D match to TRBD2 (6 bases). Germline values: CDR1 LNHDA, CDR2 SQIVND (reference sequence). CDR3 size: 13 residues. V lost 6 bases, J lost 2 bases, and 11 bases lay in between.

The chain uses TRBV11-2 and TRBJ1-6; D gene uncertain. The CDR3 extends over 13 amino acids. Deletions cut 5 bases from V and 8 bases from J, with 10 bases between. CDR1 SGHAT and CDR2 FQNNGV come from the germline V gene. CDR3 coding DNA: TGTGCCAGCAGCCCCATGGGTGATTCACCCCTCCACTTT. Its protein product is CASSPMGDSPLHF.

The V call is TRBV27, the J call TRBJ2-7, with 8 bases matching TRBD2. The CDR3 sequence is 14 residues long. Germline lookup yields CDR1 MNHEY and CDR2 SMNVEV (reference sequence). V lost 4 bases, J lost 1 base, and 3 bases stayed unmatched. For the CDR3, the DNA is TGTGCCAGCAGTTCCGGGGGGGATTCCTACGAGCAGTACTTC. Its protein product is CASSSGGDSYEQYF.

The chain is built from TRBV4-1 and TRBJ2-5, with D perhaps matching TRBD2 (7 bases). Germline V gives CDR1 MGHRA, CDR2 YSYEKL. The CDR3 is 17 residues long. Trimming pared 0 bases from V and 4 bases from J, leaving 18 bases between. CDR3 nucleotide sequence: TGCGCCAGCAGCCAAGATGGAACAGGGAGGGTAGGAGAGACCCAGTACTTC. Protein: CASSQDGTGRVGETQYF.

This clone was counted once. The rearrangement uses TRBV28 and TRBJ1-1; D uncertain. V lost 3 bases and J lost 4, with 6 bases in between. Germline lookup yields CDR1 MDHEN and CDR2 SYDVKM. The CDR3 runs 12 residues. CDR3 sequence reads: CASSLAGTEAFF. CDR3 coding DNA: TGTGCCAGCAGTTTGGCCGGCACTGAAGCTTTCTTT.

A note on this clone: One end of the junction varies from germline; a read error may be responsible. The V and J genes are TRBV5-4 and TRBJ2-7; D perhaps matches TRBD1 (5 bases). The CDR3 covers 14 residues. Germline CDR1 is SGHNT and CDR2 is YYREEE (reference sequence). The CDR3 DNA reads TGTGCCAGCAGCCCCCGACTGGCAGGGTACGGGCAGTACTTC. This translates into CASSPRLAGYGQYF.

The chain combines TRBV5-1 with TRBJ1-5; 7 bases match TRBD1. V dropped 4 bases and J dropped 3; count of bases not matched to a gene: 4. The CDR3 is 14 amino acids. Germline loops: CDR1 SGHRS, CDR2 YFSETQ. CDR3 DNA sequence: TGCGCCAGCAGCGCCGGACAGGTCAATCAGCCCCAGCATTTT. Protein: CASSAGQVNQPQHF.

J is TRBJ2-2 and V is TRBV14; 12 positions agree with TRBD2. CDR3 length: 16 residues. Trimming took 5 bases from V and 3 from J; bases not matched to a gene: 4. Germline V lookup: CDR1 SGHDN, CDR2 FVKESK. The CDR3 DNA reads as TGTGCCAGCAGCAGAGGACTAGCGGGGTACACCGGGGAGCTGTTTTTT. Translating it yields CASSRGLAGYTGELFF.

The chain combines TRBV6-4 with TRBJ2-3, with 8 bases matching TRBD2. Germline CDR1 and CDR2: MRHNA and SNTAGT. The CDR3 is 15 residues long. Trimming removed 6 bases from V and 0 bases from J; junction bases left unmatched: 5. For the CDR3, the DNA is TGTGCCAGCAGCGCGAGCGGGGGTAGCACAGATACGCAGTATTTT. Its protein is CASSASGGSTDTQYF.

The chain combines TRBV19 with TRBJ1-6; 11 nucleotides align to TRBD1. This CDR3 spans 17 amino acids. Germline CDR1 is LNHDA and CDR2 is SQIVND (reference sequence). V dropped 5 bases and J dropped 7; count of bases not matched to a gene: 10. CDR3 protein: CASSLQMGQGVNSPLHF. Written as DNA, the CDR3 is TGTGCCAGTAGTCTCCAGATGGGACAGGGGGTCAATTCACCCCTCCACTTT. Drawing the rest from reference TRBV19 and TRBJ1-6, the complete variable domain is DGGITQSPKYLFRKEGQNVTLSCEQNLNHDAMYWYRQDPGQGLRLIYYSQIVNDFQKGDIAEGYSVSREKKESFPLTVTSAQKNPTAFYLCASSLQMGQGVNSPLHFGNGTRLTVT.

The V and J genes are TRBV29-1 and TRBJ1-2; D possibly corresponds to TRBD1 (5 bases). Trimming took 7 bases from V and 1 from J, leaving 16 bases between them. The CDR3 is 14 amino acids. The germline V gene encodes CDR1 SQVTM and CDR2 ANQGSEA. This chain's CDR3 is CSAGGDQYNYGYTF. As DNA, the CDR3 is TGCAGCGCTGGGGGGGACCAGTATAACTATGGCTACACCTTC.

Here the CDR3 DNA reads TGTGCCAGCAGCTTAGTAGAAGTCGCGGGGCCGTACAATGAGCAGTTCTTC. Translated, it gives CASSLVEVAGPYNEQFF. V is TRBV11-2 and J is TRBJ2-1; possible D gene TRBD2, 6 bases. The CDR3 is 17 amino acids. Looked up from germline, CDR1 is SGHAT and CDR2 is FQNNGV. The V and J ends lost 1 base and 4 bases respectively, with 17 bases between them.

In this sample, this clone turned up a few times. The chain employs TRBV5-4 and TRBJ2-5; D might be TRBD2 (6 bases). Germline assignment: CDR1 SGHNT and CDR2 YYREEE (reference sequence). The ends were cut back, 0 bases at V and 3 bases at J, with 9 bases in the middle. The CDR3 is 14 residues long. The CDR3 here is CASSLAPSEETQYF. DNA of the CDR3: TGTGCCAGCAGCTTGGCGCCTAGCGAAGAGACCCAGTACTTC.

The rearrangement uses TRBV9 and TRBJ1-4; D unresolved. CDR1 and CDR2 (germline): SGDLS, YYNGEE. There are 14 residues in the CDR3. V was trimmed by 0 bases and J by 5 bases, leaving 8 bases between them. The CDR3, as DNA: TGTGCCAGCAGCGTAGCCAGTTTAAATGAAAAACTGTTTTTT. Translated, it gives CASSVASLNEKLFF.

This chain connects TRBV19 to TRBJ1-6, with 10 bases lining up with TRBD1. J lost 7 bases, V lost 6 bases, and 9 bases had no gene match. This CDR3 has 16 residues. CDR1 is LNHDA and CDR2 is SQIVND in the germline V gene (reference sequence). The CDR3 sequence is CASSNPDRGRNSPLHF. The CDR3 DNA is TGTGCCAGTAGCAACCCGGACAGGGGGAGAAATTCACCCCTCCACTTT.

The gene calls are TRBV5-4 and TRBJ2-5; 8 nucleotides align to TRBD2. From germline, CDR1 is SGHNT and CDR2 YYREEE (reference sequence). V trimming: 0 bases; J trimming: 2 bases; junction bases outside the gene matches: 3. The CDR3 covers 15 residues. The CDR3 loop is CASSLALAVQETQYF. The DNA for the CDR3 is TGTGCCAGCAGCTTGGCACTAGCGGTACAAGAGACCCAGTACTTC.

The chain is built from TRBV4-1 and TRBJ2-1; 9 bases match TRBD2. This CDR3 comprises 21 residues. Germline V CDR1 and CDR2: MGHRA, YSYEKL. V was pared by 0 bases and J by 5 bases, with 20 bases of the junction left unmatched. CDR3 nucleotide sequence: TGCGCCAGCAGCCAAGATTACCCGCGGGGGGGCTTCTTGGTCCGGGACAATGAGCAGTTCTTC. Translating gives CASSQDYPRGGFLVRDNEQFF.

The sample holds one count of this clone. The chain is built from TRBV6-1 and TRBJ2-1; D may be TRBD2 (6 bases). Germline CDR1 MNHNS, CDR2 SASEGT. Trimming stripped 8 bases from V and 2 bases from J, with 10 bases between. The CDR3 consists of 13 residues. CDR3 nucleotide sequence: TGTGCCAGCGTGGCTAGCGCCTACAATGAGCAGTTCTTC. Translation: CASVASAYNEQFF.

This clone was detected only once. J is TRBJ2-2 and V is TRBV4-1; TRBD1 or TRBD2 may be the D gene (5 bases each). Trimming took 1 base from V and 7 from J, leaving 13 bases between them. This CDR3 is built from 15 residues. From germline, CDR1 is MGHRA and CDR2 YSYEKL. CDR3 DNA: TGCGCCAGCAGCCAAGGGGGACCGAGGGGCGGGGAGCTGTTTTTT. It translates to CASSQGGPRGGELFF.

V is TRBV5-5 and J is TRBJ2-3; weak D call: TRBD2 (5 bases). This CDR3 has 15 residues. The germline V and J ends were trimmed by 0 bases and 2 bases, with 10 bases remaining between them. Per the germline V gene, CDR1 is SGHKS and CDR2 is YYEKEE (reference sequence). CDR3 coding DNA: TGTGCCAGCAGCTTGGCACACGGGGTCACAGATACGCAGTATTTT. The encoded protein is CASSLAHGVTDTQYF.

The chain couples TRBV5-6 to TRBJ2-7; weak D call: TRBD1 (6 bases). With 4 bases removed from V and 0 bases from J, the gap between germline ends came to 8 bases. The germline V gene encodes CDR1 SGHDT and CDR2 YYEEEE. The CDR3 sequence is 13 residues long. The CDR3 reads CASSPDSSYEQYF. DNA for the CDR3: TGTGCCAGCAGCCCGGACAGCTCCTACGAGCAGTACTTC.